This TCR beta chain was identified in a study of blood T cell repertoires in COVID-19. Study background: Acute and convalescent COVID-19 samples came from the United States, Italy and Spain. PBMCs, B-cell-depleted T cells, or T cells were the source of the cDNA or gDNA that made up the material.

Per germline, CDR1 MNHEY and CDR2 SMNVEV (reference sequence). This CDR3 is 17 amino acids long. V dropped 7 bases and J dropped 3; count of bases not matched to a gene: 15. TCRdb's copy holds only in-frame clones and misses some; the assay was immunoSEQ multiplex PCR. The sample yields some 200,000 clones, 80% seen once. The chain recombines TRBV27 with TRBJ2-3; TRBD2 aligns across 8 bases. The sequence derives from a woman in her 70s with acute or convalescent COVID-19. The sample comprised peripheral blood. This chain's CDR3 is CASTSVGREVGTDTQYF. CDR3 in DNA: TGTGCCAGCACCTCAGTGGGGCGGGAGGTGGGAACAGATACGCAGTATTTT.